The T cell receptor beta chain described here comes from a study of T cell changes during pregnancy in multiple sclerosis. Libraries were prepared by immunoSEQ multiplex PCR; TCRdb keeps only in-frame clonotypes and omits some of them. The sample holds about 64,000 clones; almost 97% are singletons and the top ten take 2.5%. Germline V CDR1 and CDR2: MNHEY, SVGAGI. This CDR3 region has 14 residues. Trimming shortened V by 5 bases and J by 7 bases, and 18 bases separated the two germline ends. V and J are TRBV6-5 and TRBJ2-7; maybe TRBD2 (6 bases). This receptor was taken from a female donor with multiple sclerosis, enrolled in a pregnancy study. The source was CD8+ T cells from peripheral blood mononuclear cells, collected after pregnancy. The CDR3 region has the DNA TGTGCCAGCAGTCCTAGCGCCCTTTTCGATGAGCAGTACTTC. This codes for CASSPSALFDEQYF.